Listed below are T cell receptor beta chains from one sample, sequenced in a study of blood T cell repertoires in COVID-19. The repertoire was sequenced with immunoSEQ multiplex PCR; TCRdb's copy has only in-frame clones and lacks some. The repertoire consists of under 350,000 clones, with 89% occurring once and the leading ten covering about 1.7%. Sample: PBMCs or T cells enriched from blood (not recorded which). The receptors shown here come from a woman between 40 and 50 years old who had recovered from COVID-19. Both conserved end residues are part of each CDR3. D genes are given only for firm matches. Size tells how often a clone was seen (once, few, many) or the class of an expanded clone, and some rows leave it out.

>TRBJ2-7|few|TRBV20-1|NA
TGCAGTGCTAGTGCAGGGCCCTCCTACGAGCAGTACTTC
CSASAGPSYEQYF
>TRBJ1-2|NA|TRBV19|NA
TGTGCCAGTAGTATTCCCACCGTCGGCTATGGCTACACCTTC
CASSIPTVGYGYTF
>TRBJ2-7|NA|TRBV6-6|TRBD1
TGTGCCAGCACAGACTCTGGGACAGGGTACGACGAGCAGTACTTC
CASTDSGTGYDEQYF
>TRBJ1-3|NA|TRBV2|TRBD1
TGTGCCAGCAGGACAGGGACAGGGGGTGGAAACACCATATATTTT
CASRTGTGGGNTIYF
>TRBJ2-1|NA|TRBV19|TRBD1
TGTGCCAGTAAGATGGGACAGGGGAATGAGCAGTTCTTC
CASKMGQGNEQFF
>TRBJ2-3|NA|TRBV27|NA
TGTGCCAGCAGTTCTCTTCAGTTTGGGGCCACAGATACGCAGTATTTT
CASSSLQFGATDTQYF
>TRBJ2-7|NA|TRBV7-6|TRBD1
TGTGCCAGCAGCCGAACAATCCCCCAGGGGGCGAACGAGCAGTACTTC
CASSRTIPQGANEQYF
>TRBJ1-2|NA|TRBV5-1|NA
TGCGCCAGCAGCTTGGGACAGCCCAACTATGGCTACACCTTC
CASSLGQPNYGYTF
>TRBJ1-5|NA|TRBV6-5|NA
TGTGCCAGCAAACCGGACAGAAGCAATCAGCCCCAGCATTTT
CASKPDRSNQPQHF
>TRBJ2-2|NA|TRBV5-1|TRBD2
TGCGCCAGCAAAGATTGGGAGGGCGCGACCGGGGAGCTGTTTTTT
CASKDWEGATGELFF
>TRBJ1-2|NA|TRBV18|TRBD1
TGTGCCAGCTCACCCGGACAGGGGGCGCAGTATGGCTACACCTTC
CASSPGQGAQYGYTF
>TRBJ1-1|NA|TRBV11-2|NA
TGTGCCAGCAGCTGGGGGGACCGATTGAACACTGAAGCTTTCTTT
CASSWGDRLNTEAFF
>TRBJ1-2|NA|TRBV12-3/TRBV12-4|NA
TGTGCCAGCAGCCATGGACAGAACTATGGCTACACCTTC
CASSHGQNYGYTF
>TRBJ1-2|NA|TRBV14|NA
TGTGCCAGCAGCCACGACAGGCCTCCTCGTCACGGCTACACCTTC
CASSHDRPPRHGYTF
>TRBJ1-2|NA|TRBV6-4|TRBD1
TGTGCCAGCAGTCCGAATGACAGGGGGACTAACTATGGCTACACCTTC
CASSPNDRGTNYGYTF
>TRBJ1-1|NA|TRBV7-9|NA
TGTGCCAGCAGCCTCCCAGGGTCCTGGGCTTTCTTT
CASSLPGSWAFF
>TRBJ1-2|NA|TRBV4-1|NA
TGCGCCAGCAGCCAGGGGGCGGACTATGGCTACACCTTC
CASSQGADYGYTF
>TRBJ1-2|NA|TRBV14|NA
TGTGCCAGCAGCCACGACAGGAACCCGGGAGGCTACACCTTC
CASSHDRNPGGYTF
>TRBJ2-2|once|TRBV19|NA
TGTGCCAGTAGGACCACAGGGAACACCGGGGAGCTGTTTTTT
CASRTTGNTGELFF
>TRBJ1-2|NA|TRBV7-2|TRBD1
TGTGCCAGCAGCTTACAAGGGACAGTCTATGGCTACACCTTC
CASSLQGTVYGYTF
>TRBJ2-7|NA|TRBV4-1|NA
TGCGCCAGCAGCCCAGGGGAACGGAGCTCCTACGAGCAGTACTTC
CASSPGERSSYEQYF
>TRBJ1-2|NA|TRBV19|TRBD1
TGTGCCAGTAGTATCTCACCGGGACAGATCTATGGCTACACCTTC
CASSISPGQIYGYTF
>TRBJ1-2|NA|TRBV7-6|NA
TGTGCCAGCAGCCTCTTCGCGGGGGGGAGGGAGAATGGCTACACCTTC
CASSLFAGGRENGYTF
>TRBJ2-7|NA|TRBV20-1|TRBD2
TGCAGTGCTAGTCATAGCGGGGGCCTCTCCTACGAGCAGTACTTC
CSASHSGGLSYEQYF
>TRBJ2-7|NA|TRBV10-3|NA
TGTGCCATCAGTGGACAGACCTACGAGCAGTACTTC
CAISGQTYEQYF
>TRBJ2-7|NA|TRBV29-1|TRBD1
TGCAGCGTTGAAGAAGGGACAGGGGCGACCTACGAGCAGTACTTC
CSVEEGTGATYEQYF
>TRBJ2-7|NA|TRBV7-2|NA
TGTGCCAGCAGTCTGGGAGATCCCCTCTACGAGCAGTACTTC
CASSLGDPLYEQYF
>TRBJ2-1|NA|TRBV12-5|TRBD2
TGTGCTAGTGGTCCGGGACTAGCGGGAGCCCATGAGCAGTTCTTC
CASGPGLAGAHEQFF
>TRBJ1-1|NA|TRBV25-1|TRBD1
TGTGCCAGCAGTGAATTCAGGGGGAGTAACACTGAAGCTTTCTTT
CASSEFRGSNTEAFF
>TRBJ1-1|NA|TRBV20-1|NA
TGCAGTGCTAGTCCACCGACAGGAAGGGGTCGGGCTTTCTTT
CSASPPTGRGRAFF
>TRBJ2-7|NA|TRBV5-1|NA
TGCGCCAGCAGCTTTGCTGCCTCTAGCTCCTACGAGCAGTACTTC
CASSFAASSSYEQYF
>TRBJ1-5|NA|TRBV6-5|NA
TGTGCCAGCACCCCAGGGGTCGGCAATCAGCCCCAGCATTTT
CASTPGVGNQPQHF
>TRBJ1-1|NA|TRBV27|TRBD1
TGTGCCAGCAGTTTATTGGGCAGGGGGCACACTGAAGCTTTCTTT
CASSLLGRGHTEAFF
>TRBJ2-7|once|TRBV18|TRBD1
TGTGCCAGCTCACCACCGAGGGGGCAGGGGACCTCCTACGAGCAGTACTTC
CASSPPRGQGTSYEQYF
>TRBJ2-3|NA|TRBV10-3|TRBD1
TGTGCCATCAGTGGACAGGGGACAGATACGCAGTATTTT
CAISGQGTDTQYF
>TRBJ2-2|NA|TRBV29-1|TRBD2
TGCAGCGCCGTTAGCGGGAGTAAGCGGCTGGGGGAGCTGTTTTTT
CSAVSGSKRLGELFF
>TRBJ2-1|NA|TRBV7-6|TRBD2
TGTGCCAGCAGCTTATTAGCGGGAGTAGGTAATGAGCAGTTCTTC
CASSLLAGVGNEQFF
>TRBJ1-5|NA|TRBV7-6|NA
TGTGCCAGCAGCTTAGGGGAGATGCAGCCCCAGCATTTT
CASSLGEMQPQHF
>TRBJ2-3|NA|TRBV5-1|TRBD2
TGCGCCAGCAGCTTGTTTGCGGGAGGGTCTCCAGATACGCAGTATTTT
CASSLFAGGSPDTQYF
>TRBJ1-4|NA|TRBV15|TRBD1
TGTGCCACCAGCAGAGGACAGGGGCAGTATGAAAAACTGTTTTTT
CATSRGQGQYEKLFF
>TRBJ1-1|NA|TRBV18|NA
TGTGCCAGCTCACCACGGGCGCAGGGTGAAGCTTTCTTT
CASSPRAQGEAFF
>TRBJ1-6|NA|TRBV19|NA
TGTGCCAGTAGTATAGGGTCAGGAATTAATTCACCCCTCCACTTT
CASSIGSGINSPLHF